Below, one T cell receptor beta chain is given with its context. What it binds is not known. The sort gate was single viable CD3+CD4+CD8-CD45RO+ cells for memory CD4+ T cells. After thawing, CD4+ T cells were positively selected. The entry originates in a study of memory CD4+ T cells and cytomegalovirus serostatus. Study-wide background: Of the healthy Belgian adults, several were CMV seropositive and approximately 24 seronegative. Overall study results and limits: CD4+ memory repertoires contained about 40% of the roughly 150 reported CMV TCRbeta sequences.

The length of the CDR3 is 13 residues. The ends lost 3 bases at V and 4 bases at J; junction bases unmatched: 5. The germline gives CDR1 SQVTM, CDR2 ANQGSEA. Only in-frame clones appear in the TCRdb table, and some are missing; sequencing was by immunoSEQ multiplex PCR. Of 45,000 to 50,000 clones listed, around four fifths were seen once; the top ten hold less than 0.85%. The chain uses TRBV29-1 and TRBJ2-7, with 8 bases matching TRBD1. This receptor was identified in an adult in good health and CMV-seronegative. The specimen sequenced was memory CD4+ T cells from blood. DNA for the CDR3: TGCAGCGTTGATTCAGGGGGCGCGTACGAGCAGTACTTC. Encoded protein: CSVDSGGAYEQYF.